This TCR beta chain comes out of a study of CXCR3-negative and CXCR3-positive naive CD8 T cells. 5' RACE that incorporated UMI labels was used to prepare the TRB cDNA libraries. TCRdb reprocessed the 5' RACE reads, with one entry per CDR3 protein and no DNA. The table counts 30,000 to 40,000 distinct CDR3 sequences; approximately 14% lies in the top ten. This CDR3 spans 14 amino acids. The germline V gene encodes CDR1 SEHNR and CDR2 FQNEAQ (reference sequence). In regard to this clonotype: Its antigen is currently unknown.

Findings and limits, study-wide: Memory CD8+ T cell repertoires were far less diverse than both naive subsets. In naive cells, CXCR3-negative and CXCR3-positive subsets had similar TRBV-TRBJ usage; memory cells differed. From TRB CDR3 properties, TCR strength was inferred; surface CD5 did not differ between naive subsets.

About 310,000 cells per CD8+ T cell subset were flow-sorted in triplicate. This clonotype was obtained from a human donor in good health. Some clones in this sample may be carry-over from other donors' samples. Sequenced sample: memory CD8+ T cells from blood. The rearrangement joins TRBV7-9 to TRBJ2-5; TCRdb indicates TRBD1, and absent DNA this call remains unverified. The CDR3 loop reads CASSNGTEGETQYF.